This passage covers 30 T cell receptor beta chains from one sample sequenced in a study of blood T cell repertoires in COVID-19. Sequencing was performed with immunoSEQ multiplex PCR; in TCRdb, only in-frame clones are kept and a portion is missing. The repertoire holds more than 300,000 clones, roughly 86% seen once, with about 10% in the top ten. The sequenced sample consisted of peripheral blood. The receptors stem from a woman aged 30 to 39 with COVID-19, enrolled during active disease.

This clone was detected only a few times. CDR3 in DNA: TGTGCCAGCAGTTTTGAGGGCCTGTCCGAGCAGTACTTC. Its protein product is CASSFEGLSEQYF. The chain is built from TRBV12-3 or TRBV12-4 and TRBJ2-7; D may be TRBD2 (5 bases). V shed 3 bases and J shed 6 bases, with 12 bases lying between them. There are 13 residues in the CDR3.

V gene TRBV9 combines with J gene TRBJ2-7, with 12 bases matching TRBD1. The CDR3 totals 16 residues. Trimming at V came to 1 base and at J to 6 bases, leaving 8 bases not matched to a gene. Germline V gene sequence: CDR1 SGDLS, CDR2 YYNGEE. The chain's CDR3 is CASSVSPGTGGTEQYF. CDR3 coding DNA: TGTGCCAGCAGCGTATCCCCTGGGACAGGGGGCACCGAGCAGTACTTC.

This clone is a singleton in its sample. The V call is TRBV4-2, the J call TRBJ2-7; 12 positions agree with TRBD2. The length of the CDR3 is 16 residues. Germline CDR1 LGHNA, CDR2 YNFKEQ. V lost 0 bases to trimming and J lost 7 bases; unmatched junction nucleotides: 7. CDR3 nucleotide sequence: TGTGCCAGCAGCCAAGAATGGGCTAGCGGGAGGGTGGAGCAGTACTTC. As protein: CASSQEWASGRVEQYF.

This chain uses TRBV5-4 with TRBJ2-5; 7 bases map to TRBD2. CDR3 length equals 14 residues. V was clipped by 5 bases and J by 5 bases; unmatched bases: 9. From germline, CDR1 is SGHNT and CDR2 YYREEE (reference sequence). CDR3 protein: CASRVAGVGETQYF. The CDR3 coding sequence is TGTGCCAGCAGAGTGGCGGGAGTGGGGGAGACCCAGTACTTC. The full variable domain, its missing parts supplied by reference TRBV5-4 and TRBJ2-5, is ETGVTQSPTHLIKTRGQQVTLRCSSQSGHNTVSWYQQALGQGPQFIFQYYREEENGRGNFPPRFSGLQFPNYSSELNVNALELDDSALYLCASRVAGVGETQYFGPGTRLLVL.

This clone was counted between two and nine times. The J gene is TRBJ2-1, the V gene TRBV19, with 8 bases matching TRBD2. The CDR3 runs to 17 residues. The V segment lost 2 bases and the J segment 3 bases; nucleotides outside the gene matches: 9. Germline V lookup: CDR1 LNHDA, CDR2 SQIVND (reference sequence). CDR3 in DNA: TGTGCCAGTAGTATACGAGGGGTTAGCGGGGTCTACAATGAGCAGTTCTTC. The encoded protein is CASSIRGVSGVYNEQFF.

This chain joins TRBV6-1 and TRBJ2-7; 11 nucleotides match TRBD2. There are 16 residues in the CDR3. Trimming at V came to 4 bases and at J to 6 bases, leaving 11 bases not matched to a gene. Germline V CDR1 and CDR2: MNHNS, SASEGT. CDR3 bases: TGTGCCAGCAGTGCCTCACTAGCGGGAGAGGTACTCGAGCAGTACTTC. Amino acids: CASSASLAGEVLEQYF.

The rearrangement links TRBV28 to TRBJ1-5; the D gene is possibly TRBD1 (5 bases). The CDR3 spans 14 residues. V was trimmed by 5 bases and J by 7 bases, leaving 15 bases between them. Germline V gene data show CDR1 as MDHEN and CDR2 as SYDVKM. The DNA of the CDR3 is TGTGCCAGCAGTCCCCCGACAGACGGGCAGCCCCAGCATTTT. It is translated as CASSPPTDGQPQHF. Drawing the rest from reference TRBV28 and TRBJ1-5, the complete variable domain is DVKVTQSSRYLVKRTGEKVFLECVQDMDHENMFWYRQDPGLGLRLIYFSYDVKMKEKGDIPEGYSVSREKKERFSLILESASTNQTSMYLCASSPPTDGQPQHFGDGTRLSIL.

The CDR3 is CASSVAGKSSYEQYF. In DNA form, the CDR3 reads TGTGCCAGCAGCGTAGCGGGTAAGAGCTCCTACGAGCAGTACTTC. V is TRBV9 and J is TRBJ2-7; no clear D gene. Germline V CDR1 and CDR2: SGDLS, YYNGEE. Trimming removed 0 bases from V and 0 bases from J, with 10 bases in between. CDR3 length: 15 amino acids.

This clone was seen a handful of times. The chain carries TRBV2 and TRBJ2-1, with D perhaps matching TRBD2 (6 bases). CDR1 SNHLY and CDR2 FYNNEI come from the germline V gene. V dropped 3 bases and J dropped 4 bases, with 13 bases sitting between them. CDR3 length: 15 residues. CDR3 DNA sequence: TGTGCCAGCAGTGATGCGGGATTAACTTACAATGAGCAGTTCTTC. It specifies CASSDAGLTYNEQFF.

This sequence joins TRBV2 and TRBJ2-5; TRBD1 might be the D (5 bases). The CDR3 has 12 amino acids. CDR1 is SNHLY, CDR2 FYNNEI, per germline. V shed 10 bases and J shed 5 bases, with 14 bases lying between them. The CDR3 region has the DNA TGTGCCACCTCAGGGATTCGGGAGACCCAGTACTTC. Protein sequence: CATSGIRETQYF.

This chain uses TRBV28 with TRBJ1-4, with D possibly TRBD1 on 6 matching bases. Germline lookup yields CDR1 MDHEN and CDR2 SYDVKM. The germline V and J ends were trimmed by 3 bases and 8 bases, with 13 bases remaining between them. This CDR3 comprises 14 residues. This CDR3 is CASSLGGAGEKLFF. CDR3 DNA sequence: TGTGCCAGCAGTTTGGGGGGGGCAGGGGAAAAACTGTTTTTT. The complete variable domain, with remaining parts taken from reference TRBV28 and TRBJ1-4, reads DVKVTQSSRYLVKRTGEKVFLECVQDMDHENMFWYRQDPGLGLRLIYFSYDVKMKEKGDIPEGYSVSREKKERFSLILESASTNQTSMYLCASSLGGAGEKLFFGSGTQLSVL.

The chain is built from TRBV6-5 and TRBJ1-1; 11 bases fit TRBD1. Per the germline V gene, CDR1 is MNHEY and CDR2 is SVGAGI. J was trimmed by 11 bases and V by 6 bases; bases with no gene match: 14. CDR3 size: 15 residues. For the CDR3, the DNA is TGTGCCAGCAGCCCAAACGGACAGGGGGCTGATGGGGCTTTCTTT. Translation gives CASSPNGQGADGAFF.

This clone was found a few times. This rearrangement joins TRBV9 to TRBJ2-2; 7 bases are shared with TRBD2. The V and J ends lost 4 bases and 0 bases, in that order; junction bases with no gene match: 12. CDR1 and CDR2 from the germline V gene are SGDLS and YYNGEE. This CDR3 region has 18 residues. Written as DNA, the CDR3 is TGTGCCAGCAGCCCGTCCTCATCTGGGAGGGCGAACACCGGGGAGCTGTTTTTT. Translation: CASSPSSSGRANTGELFF. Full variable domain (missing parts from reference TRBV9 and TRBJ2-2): DSGVTQTPKHLITATGQRVTLRCSPRSGDLSVYWYQQSLDQGLQFLIQYYNGEERAKGNILERFSAQQFPDLHSELNLSSLELGDSALYFCASSPSSSGRANTGELFFGEGSRLTVL.

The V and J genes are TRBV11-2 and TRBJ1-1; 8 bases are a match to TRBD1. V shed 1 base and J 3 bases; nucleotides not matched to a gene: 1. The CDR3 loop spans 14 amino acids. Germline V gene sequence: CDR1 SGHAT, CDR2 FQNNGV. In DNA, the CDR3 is TGTGCCAGCAGCTTAGGACAGGGGTACACTGAAGCTTTCTTT. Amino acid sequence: CASSLGQGYTEAFF.

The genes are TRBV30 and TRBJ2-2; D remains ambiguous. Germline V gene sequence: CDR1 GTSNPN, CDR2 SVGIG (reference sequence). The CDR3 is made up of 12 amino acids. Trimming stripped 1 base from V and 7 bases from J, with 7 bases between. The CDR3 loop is CAWSASVGELFF. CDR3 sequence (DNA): TGTGCCTGGAGTGCAAGCGTCGGGGAGCTGTTTTTT.

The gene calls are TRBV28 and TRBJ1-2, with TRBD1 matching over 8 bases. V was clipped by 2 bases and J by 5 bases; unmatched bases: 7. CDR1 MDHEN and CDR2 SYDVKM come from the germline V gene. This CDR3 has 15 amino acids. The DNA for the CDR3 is TGTGCCAGCAGTTTACCGGACAGGGTGTGGTATGGCTACACCTTC. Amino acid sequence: CASSLPDRVWYGYTF.

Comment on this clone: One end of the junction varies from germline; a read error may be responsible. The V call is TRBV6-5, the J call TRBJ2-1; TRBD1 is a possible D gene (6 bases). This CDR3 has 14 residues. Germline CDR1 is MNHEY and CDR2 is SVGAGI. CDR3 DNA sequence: TGTGCCAGCAGCTACTCAGGGGCGTACAATGAGCAGTTCTTC. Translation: CASSYSGAYNEQFF.

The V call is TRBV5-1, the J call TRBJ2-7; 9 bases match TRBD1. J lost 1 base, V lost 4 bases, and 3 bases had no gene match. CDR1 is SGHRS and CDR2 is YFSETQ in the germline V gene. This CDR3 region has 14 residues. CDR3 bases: TGCGCCAGCAGCAGGGACAGGGCGTCCTACGAGCAGTACTTC. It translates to CASSRDRASYEQYF.

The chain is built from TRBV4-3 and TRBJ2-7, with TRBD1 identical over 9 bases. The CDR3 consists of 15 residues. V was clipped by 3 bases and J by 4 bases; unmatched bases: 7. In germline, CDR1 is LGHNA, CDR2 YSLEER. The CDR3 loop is CASSHRTGGGYEQYF. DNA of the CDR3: TGCGCCAGCAGCCATCGAACAGGGGGCGGGTACGAGCAGTACTTC.

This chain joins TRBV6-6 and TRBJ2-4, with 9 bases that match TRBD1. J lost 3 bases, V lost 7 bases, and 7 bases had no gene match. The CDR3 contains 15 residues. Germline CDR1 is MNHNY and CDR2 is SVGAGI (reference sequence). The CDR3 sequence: CASMGTGGVKNIQYF. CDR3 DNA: TGTGCCAGCATGGGAACAGGGGGCGTCAAAAACATTCAGTACTTC.

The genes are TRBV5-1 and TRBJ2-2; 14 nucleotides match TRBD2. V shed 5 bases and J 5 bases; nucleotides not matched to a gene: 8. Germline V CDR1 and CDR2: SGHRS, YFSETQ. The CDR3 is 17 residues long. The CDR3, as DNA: TGCGCCAGCAGAGGTCCGGGACTAGCGGGAGTAACCGGGGAGCTGTTTTTT. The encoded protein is CASRGPGLAGVTGELFF.

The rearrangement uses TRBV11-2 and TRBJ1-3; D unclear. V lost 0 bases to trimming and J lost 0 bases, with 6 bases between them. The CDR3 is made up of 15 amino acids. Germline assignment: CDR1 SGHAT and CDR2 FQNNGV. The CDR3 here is CASSLDRYSGNTIYF. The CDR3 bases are TGTGCCAGCAGCTTAGATCGGTACTCTGGAAACACCATATATTTT. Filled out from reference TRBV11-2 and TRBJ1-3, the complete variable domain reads EAGVAQSPRYKIIEKRQSVAFWCNPISGHATLYWYQQILGQGPKLLIQFQNNGVVDDSQLPKDRFSAERLKGVDSTLKIQPAKLEDSAVYLCASSLDRYSGNTIYFGEGSWLTVV.

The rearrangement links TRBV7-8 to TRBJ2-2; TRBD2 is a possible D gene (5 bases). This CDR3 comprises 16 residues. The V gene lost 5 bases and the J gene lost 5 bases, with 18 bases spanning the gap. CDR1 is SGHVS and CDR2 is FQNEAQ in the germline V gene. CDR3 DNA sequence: TGTGCCAGCAGCATAAGTCCCGGAGGCGGGACCGGGGAGCTGTTTTTT. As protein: CASSISPGGGTGELFF.

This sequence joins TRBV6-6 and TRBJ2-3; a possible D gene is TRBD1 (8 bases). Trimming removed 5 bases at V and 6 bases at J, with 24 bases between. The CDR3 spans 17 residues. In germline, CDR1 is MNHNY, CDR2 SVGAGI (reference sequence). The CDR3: CASSLRQGRLARDTQYF. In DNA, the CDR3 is TGTGCCAGCAGTCTCCGACAGGGGCGACTAGCTAGGGATACGCAGTATTTT.

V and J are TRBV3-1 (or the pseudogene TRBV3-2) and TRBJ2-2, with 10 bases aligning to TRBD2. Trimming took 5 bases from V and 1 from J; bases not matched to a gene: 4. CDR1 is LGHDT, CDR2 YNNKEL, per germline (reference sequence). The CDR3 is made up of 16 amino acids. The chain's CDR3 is CASSEGLAMNTGELFF. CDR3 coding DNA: TGTGCCAGCAGCGAGGGACTAGCGATGAACACCGGGGAGCTGTTTTTT.

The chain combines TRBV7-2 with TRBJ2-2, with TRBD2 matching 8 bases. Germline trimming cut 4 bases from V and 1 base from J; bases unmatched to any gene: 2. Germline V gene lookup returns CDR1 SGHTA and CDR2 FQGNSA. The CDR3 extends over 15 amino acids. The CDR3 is CASSSLAGNTGELFF. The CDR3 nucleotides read TGTGCCAGCAGCTCTCTAGCGGGGAACACCGGGGAGCTGTTTTTT.

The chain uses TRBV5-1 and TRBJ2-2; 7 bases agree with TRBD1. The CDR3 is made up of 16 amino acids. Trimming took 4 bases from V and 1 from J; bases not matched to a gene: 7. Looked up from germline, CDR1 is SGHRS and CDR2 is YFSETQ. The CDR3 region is CASSRTGTENTGELFF. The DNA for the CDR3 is TGCGCCAGCAGCCGGACCGGGACAGAGAACACCGGGGAGCTGTTTTTT.

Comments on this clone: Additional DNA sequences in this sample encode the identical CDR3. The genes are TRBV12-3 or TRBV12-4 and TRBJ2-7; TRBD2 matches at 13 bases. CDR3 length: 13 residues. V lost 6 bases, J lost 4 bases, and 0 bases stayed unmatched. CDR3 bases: TGTGCCAGCAGACTAGCGGGAGGGTACGAGCAGTACTTC. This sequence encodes CASRLAGGYEQYF.

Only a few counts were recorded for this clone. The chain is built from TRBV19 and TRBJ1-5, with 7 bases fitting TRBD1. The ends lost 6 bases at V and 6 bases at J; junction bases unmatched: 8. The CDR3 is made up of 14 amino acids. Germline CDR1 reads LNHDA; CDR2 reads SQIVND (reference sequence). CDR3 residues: CASSPQGSGQPQHF. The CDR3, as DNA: TGTGCCAGTAGCCCACAGGGGTCAGGTCAGCCCCAGCATTTT.

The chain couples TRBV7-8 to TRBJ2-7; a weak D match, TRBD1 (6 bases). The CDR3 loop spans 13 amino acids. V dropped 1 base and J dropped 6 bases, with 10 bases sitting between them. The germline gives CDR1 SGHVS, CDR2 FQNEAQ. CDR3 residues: CASSLGSGAEQYF. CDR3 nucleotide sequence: TGTGCCAGCAGCTTAGGGTCAGGGGCCGAGCAGTACTTC.